The 28 T cell receptor beta chains below were found in one sample sequenced in a study of CD8+CD57+ T cells in acquired aplastic anemia. TCR beta VDJ and CDR3 profiling used genomic DNA as template. TCRdb recomputed calls from the reads with MiXCR, one row per CDR3 protein. Of just over 150,000 distinct CDR3 sequences listed, around 52% are singletons. Patients picked for sequencing had shown CD8+CD57+ cell expansion detected by flow cytometry. The specimen sequenced was sorted CD4+, CD8+, or CD8+CD57+ T cells (not recorded which) from PBMCs. The receptors were sampled from a human donor with aplastic anemia.

This clonotype was counted at least ten times. The gene calls are TRBV7-3 and TRBJ2-2; D gene unclear. V dropped 6 bases and J dropped 7 bases, with 6 bases sitting between them. From germline, CDR1 is SGHTA and CDR2 FQGTGA. The CDR3 sequence is 11 residues long. This CDR3 is CASRQDGELFF. CDR3 nucleotides: TGTGCCAGCAGACAAGACGGGGAGCTGTTTTTT.

Of note for this clonotype: This could be a read error, since a much larger clone is one nucleotide away. Because it lacks the conserved phenylalanine or tryptophan at the end, this CDR3 is likely a read error. The chain recombines TRBV5-5 with TRBJ2-7; possibly TRBD1 or TRBD2 for D (5 bases each). The CDR3 sequence is 14 residues long. Germline assignment: CDR1 SGHKS and CDR2 YYEKEE (reference sequence). Deletions cut 7 bases from V and 3 bases from J, with 17 bases between. The CDR3 sequence: CASGSWGTGYEQYS. CDR3 in DNA: TGTGCCAGCGGATCCTGGGGGACGGGCTACGAGCAGTACTCC.

Remarks on this clonotype: One end of the junction fails to match germline, which may point to a read error. The rearrangement uses TRBV3-1 and TRBJ2-7, with D unclear. The CDR3 consists of 16 residues. In germline, CDR1 is LGHDT, CDR2 YNNKEL (reference sequence). CDR3 in DNA: TGTGCCAGCAGCCTTTCCAATCGTCACAGTTCTTACGGGCAGTACTTC. This codes for CASSLSNRHSSYGQYF.

This clonotype has just a few counts. V gene TRBV18 combines with J gene TRBJ1-1, with a tentative D call TRBD1 (5 bases). V was trimmed by 2 bases and J by 0 bases, leaving 13 bases between them. The CDR3 is 16 residues long. Germline CDR1 and CDR2: KGHSH and LQKENI. This chain's CDR3 is CASSPVGRGLNTEAFF. The DNA for the CDR3 is TGTGCCAGCTCACCAGTGGGACGGGGATTGAACACTGAAGCTTTCTTT. Filled out from reference TRBV18 and TRBJ1-1, the complete variable domain reads NAGVMQNPRHLVRRRGQEARLRCSPMKGHSHVYWYRQLPEEGLKFMVYLQKENIIDESGMPKERFSAEFPKEGPSILRIQQVVRGDSAAYFCASSPVGRGLNTEAFFGQGTRLTVV.

This clonotype showed up many times. This chain uses TRBV24-1 with TRBJ2-3, with D possibly matching TRBD2 (6 bases). The CDR3 has 14 residues. Germline V gives CDR1 KGHDR, CDR2 SFDVKD. V was pared by 10 bases and J by 1 base, with 14 bases between. The DNA for the CDR3 is TGTGCCACGGCGGGTAGCGGTGGCACAGATACGCAGTATTTT. Its protein product is CATAGSGGTDTQYF.

This clonotype was found many times. The V gene is TRBV19, the J gene TRBJ1-5; D gene uncertain. V dropped 3 bases and J dropped 0 bases, with 9 bases sitting between them. Germline V gives CDR1 LNHDA, CDR2 SQIVND (reference sequence). The length of the CDR3 is 15 residues. The CDR3 here is CASSIVVISNQPQHF. For the CDR3, the DNA is TGTGCCAGTAGTATTGTGGTGATTAGCAATCAGCCCCAGCATTTT.

In its sample, this clonotype was seen once. The rearrangement links TRBV9 to TRBJ1-4; weak D call: TRBD1 (6 bases). Trimming left V 0 bases short and J 8 bases short, with 23 bases between. Germline V gene sequence: CDR1 SGDLS, CDR2 YYNGEE. The CDR3 covers 18 residues. CDR3 residues: CASSVVWGGHLQGEKLFF. The CDR3 DNA is TGTGCCAGCAGCGTAGTGTGGGGAGGACATCTGCAGGGGGAAAAACTGTTTTTT.

The rearrangement links TRBV29-1 to TRBJ2-7, with 7 nucleotides matching TRBD1. V trimming: 7 bases; J trimming: 2 bases; junction bases outside the gene matches: 8. Looked up from germline, CDR1 is SQVTM and CDR2 is ANQGSEA. CDR3 length: 13 amino acids. The CDR3 reads CSGPRQGPYEQYF. DNA for the CDR3: TGCAGCGGACCCCGACAGGGACCCTACGAGCAGTACTTC.

The chain carries TRBV20-1 and TRBJ2-7, with a tentative D call TRBD1 (5 bases). Germline V gives CDR1 DFQATT, CDR2 SNEGSKA (reference sequence). Trimming removed 1 base at V and 2 bases at J, with 21 bases between. The CDR3 has 17 amino acids. CDR3: CSARGLQGTGAPYEQYF. The CDR3 DNA sequence: TGCAGTGCTAGAGGACTTCAGGGTACTGGGGCCCCCTACGAGCAGTACTTC.

This chain links TRBV20-1 with TRBJ1-2; D remains ambiguous. CDR3 length equals 14 residues. Germline V gene sequence: CDR1 DFQATT, CDR2 SNEGSKA (reference sequence). The ends were cut back, 3 bases at V and 5 bases at J, with 16 bases in the middle. CDR3 bases: TGCAGTGCTAGCGAACTTTCCGGAGGGTATGGCTACACCTTC. Translating it yields CSASELSGGYGYTF.

Turning to this clonotype: A much larger clone differs from this one at a single base, so this may be a read error. The J gene is TRBJ2-1, the V gene TRBV29-1, with D hard to call. The CDR3 length is 13 residues. Germline CDR1 is SQVTM and CDR2 is ANQGSEA. V lost 5 bases and J lost 0, with 8 bases in between. DNA for the CDR3: TGCAGCGTTTTATGGATCTCCTACAATGAGCAGTTCTTC. Translation gives CSVLWISYNEQFF.

The CDR3 DNA sequence: TGTGCCAGCAGTTACTCAGGGGGGTTCGGGGCCCCCGGAAGCAATCAGCCCCAGCATTTT. Protein sequence: CASSYSGGFGAPGSNQPQHF. The chain uses TRBV6-2 or TRBV6-3 and TRBJ1-5, with D perhaps TRBD1 (6 bases). The CDR3 totals 20 residues. V lost 0 bases to trimming and J lost 1 base, with 22 bases between them. The germline gives CDR1 MNHEY, CDR2 SVGEGT.

CDR3 residues: CASSSQAGGTYEQYF. DNA for the CDR3: TGTGCCAGTAGCTCTCAGGCAGGGGGAACCTACGAGCAGTACTTC. The rearrangement uses TRBV19 and TRBJ2-7; TRBD1 agrees at 7 bases. The germline CDR1 and CDR2 sequences are LNHDA and SQIVND (reference sequence). V lost 6 bases, J lost 2 bases, and 10 bases stayed unmatched. The CDR3 covers 15 residues.

This chain connects TRBV25-1 to TRBJ1-4; D call uncertain. The germline V and J ends were trimmed by 6 bases and 3 bases, with 11 bases remaining between them. Germline V gene sequence: CDR1 MGHDK, CDR2 SYGVNS. The CDR3 length is 14 residues. The CDR3 nucleotides are TGTGCCAGCAGCCCGAGACTAGCTAATGAAAAACTGTTTTTT. Translated: CASSPRLANEKLFF.

The chain combines TRBV25-1 with TRBJ2-1; D remains unclear. From germline, CDR1 is MGHDK and CDR2 SYGVNS. This CDR3 is 15 amino acids long. Between the trimmed V and J ends, which lost 1 base and 5 bases, there was a span of 12 bases. The CDR3 bases are TGTGCCAGCAGTGAATCTAGAGATATCGACAATGAGCAGTTCTTC. It specifies CASSESRDIDNEQFF.

This clonotype was seen at least ten times. The chain combines TRBV12-3 or TRBV12-4 with TRBJ2-5, with D possibly matching TRBD2 (6 bases). Between the trimmed V and J ends, which lost 3 bases and 3 bases, there was a span of 11 bases. This CDR3 has 14 residues. The CDR3 is CASSFPTREETQYF. The CDR3 DNA is TGTGCCAGCAGTTTTCCGACTAGGGAAGAGACCCAGTACTTC.

The CDR3 protein is CAMKTGSQNTEAFF. CDR3 DNA sequence: TGTGCCATGAAGACAGGCAGCCAGAACACTGAAGCTTTCTTT. The chain employs TRBV10-3 and TRBJ1-1, with a tentative D call TRBD1 (6 bases). The CDR3 spans 14 residues. Between the trimmed V and J ends, which lost 9 bases and 1 base, there was a span of 15 bases. Germline V gene sequence: CDR1 ENHRY, CDR2 SYGVKD.

The chain links TRBV7-9 to TRBJ1-2; 11 bases are shared with TRBD1. This CDR3 spans 14 amino acids. V gave up 9 bases and J gave up 8 bases; unmatched junction bases: 11. CDR1 SEHNR and CDR2 FQNEAQ come from the germline V gene (reference sequence). CDR3 DNA sequence: TGTGCCAGTCACCCTGGACAGGGGGCTTGGGGCTACACCTTC. Its translation is CASHPGQGAWGYTF.

The chain couples TRBV11-2 to TRBJ2-7; D gene uncertain. The CDR3 extends over 10 amino acids. V lost 4 bases to trimming and J lost 5 bases, with 3 bases between them. The germline gives CDR1 SGHAT, CDR2 FQNNGV. As DNA, the CDR3 is TGTGCCAGCAGCTACAACGAGCAGTACTTC. Protein product: CASSYNEQYF.

The chain carries TRBV20-1 and TRBJ1-1; 8 bases match TRBD1. Trimming at V came to 5 bases and at J to 0 bases, leaving 11 bases not matched to a gene. Germline CDR1 and CDR2: DFQATT and SNEGSKA (reference sequence). This CDR3 spans 16 amino acids. The CDR3 loop is CSAVSRIQGVNTEAFF. The CDR3 DNA reads as TGCAGTGCTGTCAGTCGAATACAGGGGGTGAACACTGAAGCTTTCTTT.

The rearrangement uses TRBV20-1 and TRBJ2-5, with a possible D match to TRBD2 (5 bases). The V gene's germline CDR1 is DFQATT and CDR2 SNEGSKA (reference sequence). The CDR3 consists of 13 residues. V dropped 2 bases and J dropped 5 bases, with 12 bases sitting between them. The CDR3 reads CSARFRGRETQYF. CDR3 nucleotides: TGCAGTGCTAGATTTCGGGGTAGGGAGACCCAGTACTTC.

Comment on this clonotype: The junction does not match germline at one end; this may be a read error. The rearrangement joins TRBV10-2 to TRBJ1-5; unclear D gene. CDR3 size: 11 residues. Germline loops: CDR1 WSHSY, CDR2 SAAADI. The CDR3 sequence is CASSGGQAQHF. The CDR3, as DNA: TGCGCCAGCAGTGGGGGTCAGGCCCAGCATTTT.

The table lists this clonotype with many counts. This rearrangement joins TRBV7-9 to TRBJ2-3, with D unresolved. Germline CDR1 SEHNR, CDR2 FQNEAQ (reference sequence). This CDR3 contains 11 residues. The ends were cut back, 5 bases at V and 5 bases at J, with 5 bases in the middle. CDR3 sequence: CASSLQDTQYF. DNA of the CDR3: TGTGCCAGCAGCCTGCAAGATACGCAGTATTTT.

The V gene is TRBV20-1, the J gene TRBJ2-7; unclear D gene. Germline CDR1 reads DFQATT; CDR2 reads SNEGSKA (reference sequence). The CDR3 loop spans 14 amino acids. V was pared by 0 bases and J by 3 bases, with 12 bases between. The CDR3 region is CSARDTAAYYEQYF. In DNA form, the CDR3 reads TGCAGTGCTAGAGATACAGCAGCTTACTACGAGCAGTACTTC.

V is TRBV20-1 and J is TRBJ2-7; D remains ambiguous. Germline V gene sequence: CDR1 DFQATT, CDR2 SNEGSKA (reference sequence). This CDR3 is 15 amino acids long. V shed 6 bases and J shed 5 bases, with 23 bases lying between them. CDR3 sequence: CSASSLGPGLDEQYF. DNA for the CDR3: TGCAGTGCCAGCAGCCTCGGGCCTGGTCTCGACGAGCAGTACTTC.

This clonotype was counted many times. CDR3 DNA sequence: TGTGCCACCAGTGATTTGCCTGACAAGTTGACCTTTGGAAACACCATATATTTT. Residues: CATSDLPDKLTFGNTIYF. The chain combines TRBV24-1 with TRBJ1-3; D ambiguous. The germline V gene encodes CDR1 KGHDR and CDR2 SFDVKD. Deletions cut 0 bases from V and 3 bases from J, with 17 bases between. The CDR3 length is 18 residues.

With regard to this clonotype: This may be a read error: a much more frequent sequence differs by one nucleotide. The V and J genes are TRBV19 and TRBJ1-1; D possibly corresponds to TRBD1 (5 bases). CDR1 is LNHDA, CDR2 SQIVND, per germline (reference sequence). This CDR3 contains 13 residues. V lost 9 bases and J 4 bases, leaving 15 bases between the germline ends. The CDR3 sequence: CARSPGGVTEAFF. The CDR3 DNA sequence: TGTGCCAGAAGCCCGGGGGGGGTCACTGAAGCTTTCTTT.

This clonotype was observed many times. The chain recombines TRBV2 with TRBJ2-3, with TRBD2 identical over 11 bases. Germline V gene data show CDR1 as SNHLY and CDR2 as FYNNEI. V gave up 4 bases and J gave up 4 bases; unmatched junction bases: 13. The CDR3 sequence is 18 residues long. Here the CDR3 reads CASSARLASGRIADTQYF. The CDR3 bases are TGTGCCAGCAGTGCTCGGTTGGCTAGCGGGAGGATTGCAGATACGCAGTATTTT.